The T cell receptor (beta chain) under discussion was sequenced for a study of T cell responses to AZD1222 COVID-19 vaccine. Generated by immunoSEQ multiplex PCR, the TCRdb table keeps only in-frame clones and is missing some. Of about 73,000 clones in the sample, 80% were seen once. About this clone: Its cognate antigen is unknown.

The germline V and J ends were trimmed by 0 bases and 2 bases, with 14 bases remaining between them. CDR3 size: 16 residues. Germline values: CDR1 SGHRS, CDR2 YFSETQ. Overall study results and limits: Repertoires were collected only later (after the peak T cell response had occurred).

Specimen: peripheral blood, collected 28 days after the second AZD1222 dose. The chain couples TRBV5-1 to TRBJ2-5; possible D gene TRBD1, 6 bases. The source is an adult who received the AZD1222 COVID-19 vaccine. Written as DNA, the CDR3 is TGCGCCAGCAGCTTGGCAGTACAGGGATATCAAGAGACCCAGTACTTC. Its protein product is CASSLAVQGYQETQYF.